The text below deals with one T cell receptor beta chain. The data originate from a study of OX40 agonist ivuxolimab in advanced cancers. Germline V gene data show CDR1 as SEHNR and CDR2 as FQNEAQ (reference sequence). The CDR3 sequence is 15 residues long. Trimming cost V 5 bases and J 1 base, with 15 bases left between them. Sequencing used immunoSEQ multiplex PCR; TCRdb keeps in-frame clones, though not all of them. The table includes 60,000 to 70,000 clones, 75% to 90% detected once. This chain connects TRBV7-9 to TRBJ2-7; D gene ambiguous. Sequencing was performed on CD4+ or CD8+ T cells sorted from blood, taken in a trial of the OX40 agonist ivuxolimab. The receptor was isolated from an adult with an advanced solid tumor such as melanoma, head and neck, liver or kidney cancer. CDR3 sequence reads: CASSPWAVGSYEQYF. The CDR3 DNA sequence: TGTGCCAGCAGCCCATGGGCCGTAGGGTCCTACGAGCAGTACTTC.